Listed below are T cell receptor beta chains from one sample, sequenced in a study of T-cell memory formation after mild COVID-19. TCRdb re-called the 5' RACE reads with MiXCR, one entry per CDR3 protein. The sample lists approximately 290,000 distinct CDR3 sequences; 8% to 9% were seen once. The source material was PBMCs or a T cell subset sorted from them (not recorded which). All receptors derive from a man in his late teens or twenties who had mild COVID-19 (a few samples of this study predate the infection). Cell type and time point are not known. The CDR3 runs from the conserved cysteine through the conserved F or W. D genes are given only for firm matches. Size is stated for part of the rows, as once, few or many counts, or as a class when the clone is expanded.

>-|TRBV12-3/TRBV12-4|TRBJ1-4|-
CASSLALRQTNEKLFF
TGTGCCAGCAGTTTAGCGCTGAGGCAGACTAATGAAAAACTGTTTTTT
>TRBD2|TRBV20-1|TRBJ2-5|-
CSGHGGVEETQYF
TGCAGTGGGCACGGGGGGGTTGAAGAGACCCAGTACTTC
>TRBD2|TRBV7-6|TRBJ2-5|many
CASSPKAGRQETQYF
TGTGCCAGCAGCCCCAAAGCGGGGAGACAAGAGACCCAGTACTTC
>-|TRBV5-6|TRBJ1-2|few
CASSSNRDGYTF
TGTGCCAGCAGCTCAAACAGGGATGGCTACACCTTC
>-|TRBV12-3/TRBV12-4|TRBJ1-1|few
CASSESGQRNTEAFF
TGTGCCAGCAGTGAATCGGGGCAGAGGAACACTGAAGCTTTCTTT
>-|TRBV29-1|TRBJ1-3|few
CSVVTGLSGNTIYF
TGCAGCGTCGTTACAGGGCTTTCTGGAAACACCATATATTTT
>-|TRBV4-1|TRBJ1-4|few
CASSHQSGGANEKLFF
TGCGCCAGCAGCCATCAATCCGGGGGCGCTAATGAAAAACTGTTTTTT
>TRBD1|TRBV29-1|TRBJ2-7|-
CSAKDRGPTYEQYF
TGCAGCGCCAAAGACAGGGGCCCGACCTACGAGCAGTACTTC
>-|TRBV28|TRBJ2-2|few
CASRDSGSTGELFF
TGTGCCAGCAGGGACTCAGGGAGCACCGGGGAGCTGTTTTTT
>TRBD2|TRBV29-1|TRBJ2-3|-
CSVGRGGKTDTQYF
TGCAGCGTTGGGCGGGGGGGCAAGACAGATACGCAGTATTTT
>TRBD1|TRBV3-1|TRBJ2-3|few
CASSQLTDRDTDTQYF
TGTGCCAGCAGCCAATTAACCGACAGGGATACAGATACGCAGTATTTT
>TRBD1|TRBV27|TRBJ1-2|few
CASSMSPGQGWTF
TGTGCCAGCAGTATGTCACCGGGACAGGGTTGGACCTTC
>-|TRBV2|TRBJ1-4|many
CASSGANEKLFF
TGTGCCAGCAGTGGTGCTAATGAAAAACTGTTTTTT
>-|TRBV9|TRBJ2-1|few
CASSGSLNEQFF
TGTGCCAGCAGCGGATCTCTCAATGAGCAGTTCTTC
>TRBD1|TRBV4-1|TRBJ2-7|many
CASSPIGTGAAYEQYF
TGCGCCAGCAGCCCGATCGGGACAGGGGCGGCCTACGAGCAGTACTTC